This TCR beta chain was profiled in a study of blood T cell repertoires in COVID-19. As for the study in general: Some COVID-19 samples were acute and others convalescent; all came from the United States, Italy and Spain. From T cells, B-cell-depleted T cells, or PBMCs came the material, which was cDNA or gDNA.

The authors' processing: From reference gene primer amplification, estimates of nucleated cell counts were derived. The protocol was immunoSEQ multiplex PCR, while the TCRdb copy is restricted to in-frame clones and leaves out a portion. That table furnishes V, J and clone size, whereas the DNA furnished D and trimming. Of about 49,000 clones in the sample, 80% to 90% were seen once. The TCR comes from a woman aged 55-70 years with acute or convalescent COVID-19. Specimen: peripheral blood.

The CDR3 region has the DNA TGCGCCAGCAGCTCCCAAGGTCTAGGGACAGGGGAGACCCAGTACTTC. Amino acids: CASSSQGLGTGETQYF. V gene TRBV5-1 combines with J gene TRBJ2-5; 9 nucleotides agree with TRBD1. V lost 3 bases to trimming and J lost 5 bases; unmatched junction nucleotides: 11. From germline, CDR1 is SGHRS and CDR2 YFSETQ. This CDR3 spans 16 amino acids.